This T cell receptor (beta chain) stems from a study of blood T cell repertoires in COVID-19. Assay used: immunoSEQ multiplex PCR; TCRdb lists only in-frame clones, some missing. The repertoire holds approximately 120,000 clones, with over 70% as singletons. The CDR3 runs 15 residues. CDR1 and CDR2 from the germline V gene are LGHDT and YNNKEL (reference sequence). Trimming took off 4 bases at V and 7 bases at J, with 16 bases between the two ends. The sequence came from an elderly man with active or convalescent COVID-19. J is TRBJ1-4 and V is TRBV3-1 (or the pseudogene TRBV3-2); the D is unclear. Material: peripheral blood. DNA of the CDR3: TGTGCCAGCAGCCTCACCTTTACGTCGGGTGAAAAACTGTTTTTT. This encodes CASSLTFTSGEKLFF.